The clone carrying this TCR beta chain was observed a single time. This sample is part of a study of blood T cell repertoires in COVID-19. Germline V gene sequence: CDR1 MDHEN, CDR2 SYDVKM. The CDR3 is made up of 14 amino acids. V was cut by 6 bases and J by 0 bases, with 9 bases left in between. Sequencing was performed with immunoSEQ multiplex PCR; in TCRdb, only in-frame clones are kept and a portion is missing. This sample has roughly 200,000 clones; 86% occur once, and the top ten carry about 9.7%. The material sequenced was PBMCs or T cells enriched from blood (not recorded which). The sequence was obtained from a woman aged 25-40 years who had recovered from COVID-19. J is TRBJ2-4 and V is TRBV28; D not resolved. Here the CDR3 DNA reads TGTGCCAGCAGGTCGTCCCTAGCCAAAAACATTCAGTACTTC. Encoded protein: CASRSSLAKNIQYF. The variable domain in full, with the rest retrieved from reference TRBV28 and TRBJ2-4, is DVKVTQSSRYLVKRTGEKVFLECVQDMDHENMFWYRQDPGLGLRLIYFSYDVKMKEKGDIPEGYSVSREKKERFSLILESASTNQTSMYLCASRSSLAKNIQYFGAGTRLSVL.